These 7 T cell receptor beta chains share one sample of origin, sequenced in a study of cytomegalovirus exposure and HLA in healthy donors. PCR primers comprised 60 Vbeta and 13 Jbeta primers. The repertoire was sequenced with immunoSEQ multiplex PCR; TCRdb's copy has only in-frame clones and lacks some. The top ten clones hold 1% to 1.5% of a sample with some 190,000 clones, about 9% of them seen once. The sequencing sample was made of PBMCs. These receptor sequences come from a young woman in good health and CMV-seropositive.

V is TRBV29-1 and J is TRBJ2-1; 10 bases agree with TRBD1. J gave up 10 bases and V 4 bases, and 7 bases lay outside the gene matches. This CDR3 comprises 13 residues. The V gene's germline CDR1 is SQVTM and CDR2 ANQGSEA. The CDR3 here is CSVVGTGAVEQFF. CDR3 nucleotide sequence: TGCAGCGTTGTGGGGACAGGGGCGGTCGAGCAGTTCTTC.

There are a few counts of this clone. The J gene is TRBJ1-5, the V gene TRBV19; tentatively, D is TRBD1 (5 bases). This CDR3 spans 14 amino acids. Per the germline V gene, CDR1 is LNHDA and CDR2 is SQIVND (reference sequence). V shed 4 bases and J shed 2 bases, with 9 bases lying between them. The CDR3 DNA reads TGTGCCAGTAGTACCGGGACTGGCAATCAGCCCCAGCATTTT. This sequence encodes CASSTGTGNQPQHF.

The V call is TRBV5-1, the J call TRBJ1-2; D gene ambiguous. CDR3 size: 17 residues. V lost 1 base to trimming and J lost 8 bases, with 24 bases between them. The germline V gene encodes CDR1 SGHRS and CDR2 YFSETQ. CDR3 loop: CASSLTVAGQMAWGYTF. DNA for the CDR3: TGCGCCAGCAGCTTGACAGTCGCAGGTCAGATGGCGTGGGGCTACACCTTC. Combining the CDR3 with reference TRBV5-1 and TRBJ1-2 gives the whole variable domain KAGVTQTPRYLIKTRGQQVTLSCSPISGHRSVSWYQQTPGQGLQFLFEYFSETQRNKGNFPGRFSGRQFSNSRSEMNVSTLELGDSALYLCASSLTVAGQMAWGYTFGSGTRLTVV.

This clone has a handful of counts. This chain joins TRBV25-1 and TRBJ1-4; D is perhaps TRBD1 (5 bases). V was cut by 1 base and J by 1 base, with 10 bases left in between. This CDR3 spans 16 amino acids. In germline, CDR1 is MGHDK, CDR2 SYGVNS. CDR3 in amino acids: CASSESRQKTNEKLFF. CDR3 nucleotide sequence: TGTGCCAGCAGTGAATCCCGACAGAAAACTAATGAAAAACTGTTTTTT.

This clone was observed once. The V gene is TRBV11-2, the J gene TRBJ2-1, with D hard to call. With 8 bases removed from V and 1 base from J, the gap between germline ends came to 6 bases. The CDR3 length is 12 residues. Germline CDR1 and CDR2: SGHAT and FQNNGV. For the CDR3, the DNA is TGTGCCAGCTATAAATCCTACAATGAGCAGTTCTTC. Its translation is CASYKSYNEQFF.

This sequence joins TRBV27 and TRBJ1-1; TRBD1 matches at 9 bases. The CDR3 runs to 17 residues. CDR1 is MNHEY, CDR2 SMNVEV, per germline (reference sequence). V trimming: 4 bases; J trimming: 4 bases; junction bases outside the gene matches: 13. CDR3 residues: CASSSHYRGLEGTEAFF. CDR3 nucleotide sequence: TGTGCCAGCAGTTCCCACTACAGGGGGCTCGAGGGCACTGAAGCTTTCTTT.

In the case of this clone: Other nucleotide sequences from this sample produce the same CDR3. This chain uses TRBV5-1 with TRBJ2-6; D not resolved. The V gene lost 1 base and the J gene lost 0 bases, with 2 bases spanning the gap. The germline V gene encodes CDR1 SGHRS and CDR2 YFSETQ. There are 14 residues in the CDR3. CDR3 residues: CASSLYSGANVLTF. CDR3 sequence (DNA): TGCGCCAGCAGCTTGTACTCTGGGGCCAACGTCCTGACTTTC.